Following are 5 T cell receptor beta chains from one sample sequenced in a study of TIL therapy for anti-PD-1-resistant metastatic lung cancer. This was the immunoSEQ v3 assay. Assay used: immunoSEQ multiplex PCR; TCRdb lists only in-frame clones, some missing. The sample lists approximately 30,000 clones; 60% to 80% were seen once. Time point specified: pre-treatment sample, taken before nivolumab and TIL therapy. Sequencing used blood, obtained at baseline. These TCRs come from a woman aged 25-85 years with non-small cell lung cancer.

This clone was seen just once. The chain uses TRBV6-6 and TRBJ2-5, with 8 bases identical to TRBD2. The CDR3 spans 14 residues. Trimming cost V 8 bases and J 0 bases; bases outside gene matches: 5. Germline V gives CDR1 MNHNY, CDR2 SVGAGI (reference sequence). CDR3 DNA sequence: TGTGCCAGCCTTGAGCGGGAGAACCAAGAGACCCAGTACTTC. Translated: CASLERENQETQYF.

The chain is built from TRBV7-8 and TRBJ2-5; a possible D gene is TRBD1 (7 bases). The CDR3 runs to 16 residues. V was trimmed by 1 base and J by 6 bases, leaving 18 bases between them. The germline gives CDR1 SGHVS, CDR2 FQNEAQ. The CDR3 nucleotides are TGTGCCAGCAGCTTAGGTGCGGGGCAGGGGGGACAGACCCAGTACTTC. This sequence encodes CASSLGAGQGGQTQYF.

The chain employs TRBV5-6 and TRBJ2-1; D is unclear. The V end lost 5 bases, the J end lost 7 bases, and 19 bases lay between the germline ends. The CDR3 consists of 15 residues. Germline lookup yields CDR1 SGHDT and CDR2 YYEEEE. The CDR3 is CASSEVLLPGNEQFF. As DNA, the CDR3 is TGTGCCAGCAGTGAAGTCCTGCTACCTGGGAATGAGCAGTTCTTC.

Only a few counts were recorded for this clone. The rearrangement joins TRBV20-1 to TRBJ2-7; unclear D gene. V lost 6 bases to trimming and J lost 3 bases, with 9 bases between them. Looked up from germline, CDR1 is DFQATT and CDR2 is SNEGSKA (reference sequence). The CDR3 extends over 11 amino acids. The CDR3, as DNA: TGCAGTGCCACTCCCGGCTACGAGCAGTACTTC. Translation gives CSATPGYEQYF.

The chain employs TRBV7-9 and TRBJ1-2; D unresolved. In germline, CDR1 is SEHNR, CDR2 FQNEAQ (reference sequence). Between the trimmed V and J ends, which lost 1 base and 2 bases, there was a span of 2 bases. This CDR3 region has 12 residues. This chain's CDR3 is CASSLENYGYTF. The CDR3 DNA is TGTGCCAGCAGCTTAGAAAACTATGGCTACACCTTC.